A selection of T cell receptor beta chains follows, all from one sample in a study of human T cells and chemical hapten exposure. TCRdb re-called the RACE reads with MiXCR, one entry per CDR3 protein. The data contain 150,000 to 200,000 distinct CDR3 sequences, roughly 15% of them singletons. Source: whole blood, taken in connection with sensitization to the hapten diphenylcyclopropenone (DPC). These receptors were obtained from a woman in her 30s with alopecia areata. Some clones in this sample may be carry-over from other donors' samples. Both conserved end residues are part of each CDR3. A D gene is named only where the DNA matches it firmly. Clone sizes are given selectively: once, few, many, or a class where the clone is expanded.

size: few; D: .; V: TRBV10-3; J: TRBJ1-2; CDR3: CAISPSEGYGYTF; DNA: TGTGCCATCAGCCCTTCGGAGGGCTATGGCTACACCTTC
size: .; D: .; V: TRBV7-2; J: TRBJ1-6; CDR3: CASSWLGQNSPLHF; DNA: TGTGCCAGCAGCTGGTTAGGACAGAATTCACCCCTCCACTTT
size: few; D: .; V: TRBV11-1; J: TRBJ2-1; CDR3: CASSLVWGVLVNNEQFF; DNA: TGTGCCAGCAGCTTAGTCTGGGGGGTATTAGTCAACAATGAGCAGTTCTTC
size: few; D: TRBD2; V: TRBV28; J: TRBJ2-3; CDR3: CASSTGGATDTQYF; DNA: TGTGCCAGCAGCACGGGGGGAGCCACAGATACGCAGTATTTT
size: few; D: TRBD1; V: TRBV5-1; J: TRBJ1-5; CDR3: CASSPGTGCQPQHF; DNA: TGCGCCAGCAGCCCCGGGACAGGGTGTCAGCCCCAGCATTTT
size: .; D: TRBD1; V: TRBV14; J: TRBJ2-2; CDR3: CASSLHPNRGVPTGELFF; DNA: TGTGCCAGCAGCCTCCACCCCAACAGGGGGGTCCCCACCGGGGAGCTGTTTTTT
size: few; D: TRBD1; V: TRBV7-9; J: TRBJ2-1; CDR3: CASSPGTGGIDEQFF; DNA: TGTGCCAGCAGCCCCGGGACAGGGGGCATCGATGAGCAGTTCTTC
size: many; D: TRBD2; V: TRBV29-1; J: TRBJ2-5; CDR3: CSVEDPGEGLRTQYF; DNA: TGCAGCGTTGAAGATCCGGGGGAGGGCCTTCGGACCCAGTACTTC
size: few; D: .; V: TRBV7-2; J: TRBJ2-1; CDR3: CASSPPGVRGNEQFF; DNA: TGTGCCAGCAGCCCTCCGGGGGTACGGGGCAATGAGCAGTTCTTC
size: .; D: TRBD1; V: TRBV10-3; J: TRBJ1-1; CDR3: CAISGTGMNTEAFF; DNA: TGTGCCATCAGTGGGACAGGCATGAACACTGAAGCTTTCTTT
size: few; D: .; V: TRBV6-6; J: TRBJ1-3; CDR3: CASSLEGVSGNTIYF; DNA: TGTGCCAGCTCCCTCGAAGGGGTCTCTGGAAACACCATATATTTT
size: few; D: .; V: TRBV3-1; J: TRBJ2-7; CDR3: CASSQMPGPNYEQYF; DNA: TGTGCCAGCAGCCAAATGCCGGGACCGAACTACGAGCAGTACTTC
size: few; D: TRBD2; V: TRBV6-2/TRBV6-3; J: TRBJ2-1; CDR3: CASSYYLGGSGQFF; DNA: TGTGCCAGCAGTTACTACTTGGGCGGGAGCGGGCAGTTCTTC
size: few; D: .; V: TRBV7-9; J: TRBJ1-4; CDR3: CASSLEKSTNEKLFF; DNA: TGTGCCAGCAGCTTAGAAAAGTCAACTAATGAAAAACTGTTTTTT
size: few; D: .; V: TRBV7-3; J: TRBJ2-7; CDR3: CASSSGLGYEQYF; DNA: TGTGCCAGCAGCTCTGGTCTAGGGTACGAGCAGTACTTC
size: .; D: .; V: TRBV4-3; J: TRBJ1-6; CDR3: CASSQGPNFSPLHF; DNA: TGCGCCAGCAGCCAGGGACCAAACTTCTCACCCCTCCACTTT
size: .; D: .; V: TRBV27; J: TRBJ1-5; CDR3: CASSISVYGNQPQHF; DNA: TGTGCCAGCAGTATCAGTGTTTACGGCAATCAGCCCCAGCATTTT
size: .; D: TRBD1; V: TRBV20-1; J: TRBJ2-4; CDR3: CSASWRQGIQYF; DNA: TGCAGTGCTAGCTGGCGACAGGGCATTCAGTACTTC
size: .; D: TRBD1; V: TRBV18; J: TRBJ1-1; CDR3: CASSPDQGAANTEAFF; DNA: TGTGCCAGCTCACCCGATCAGGGGGCGGCGAACACTGAAGCTTTCTTT
size: .; D: TRBD1; V: TRBV20-1; J: TRBJ1-2; CDR3: CSAPRTGGWGYTF; DNA: TGCAGTGCCCCTCGAACAGGGGGTTGGGGCTACACCTTC
size: few; D: .; V: TRBV7-2; J: TRBJ1-1; CDR3: CASSLRQVVNTEAFF; DNA: TGTGCCAGCAGCTTACGACAGGTAGTGAACACTGAAGCTTTCTTT
size: few; D: .; V: TRBV28; J: TRBJ1-5; CDR3: CASSQVQPQHF; DNA: TGTGCCAGCAGTCAGGTTCAGCCCCAGCATTTT
size: .; D: .; V: TRBV5-1; J: TRBJ2-2; CDR3: CASSLDPGRTGELFF; DNA: TGCGCCAGCAGCTTGGATCCGGGGCGGACCGGGGAGCTGTTTTTT
size: many; D: .; V: TRBV2; J: TRBJ2-7; CDR3: CASTGRGKYEQYF; DNA: TGTGCCAGCACGGGCCGGGGGAAGTACGAGCAGTACTTC
size: few; D: .; V: TRBV7-8; J: TRBJ2-5; CDR3: CASSPPGRTPGTQYF; DNA: TGTGCCAGCAGTCCTCCTGGGAGGACGCCCGGGACCCAGTACTTC
size: .; D: .; V: TRBV9; J: TRBJ2-7; CDR3: CASSPQGQGYEQYF; DNA: TGTGCCAGCAGCCCTCAGGGGCAGGGCTACGAGCAGTACTTC
size: few; D: .; V: TRBV10-3; J: TRBJ1-2; CDR3: CAISGTVNYGYTF; DNA: TGTGCCATCAGTGGGACAGTGAACTATGGCTACACCTTC
size: few; D: .; V: TRBV9; J: TRBJ2-3; CDR3: CASSVVGGGPDTQYF; DNA: TGTGCCAGCAGCGTAGTTGGTGGGGGCCCAGATACGCAGTATTTT
size: few; D: .; V: TRBV29-1; J: TRBJ2-1; CDR3: CSVVRDEQFF; DNA: TGCAGCGTTGTGAGGGATGAGCAGTTCTTC
size: .; D: .; V: TRBV15; J: TRBJ1-3; CDR3: CATSRDVPGTGNTIYF; DNA: TGTGCCACCAGCAGAGATGTCCCGGGGACTGGAAACACCATATATTTT
size: .; D: TRBD1; V: TRBV7-9; J: TRBJ2-2; CDR3: CASSGTGTNTGELFF; DNA: TGTGCCAGCAGCGGGACAGGGACAAACACCGGGGAGCTGTTTTTT
size: few; D: TRBD1; V: TRBV7-6; J: TRBJ2-7; CDR3: CASSLGGTGVYEQYF; DNA: TGTGCCAGCAGCTTAGGTGGGACAGGGGTCTACGAGCAGTACTTC
size: .; D: .; V: TRBV7-2; J: TRBJ2-2; CDR3: CASSLAATSTGELFF; DNA: TGTGCCAGCAGCTTAGCCGCAACTAGCACCGGGGAGCTGTTTTTT
size: many; D: .; V: TRBV28; J: TRBJ1-5; CDR3: CASNRRLTSNQPQHF; DNA: TGTGCCAGCAACCGGCGGCTAACCAGCAATCAGCCCCAGCATTTT
size: .; D: .; V: TRBV2; J: TRBJ1-6; CDR3: CASSEAGGSRNSPLHF; DNA: TGTGCCAGCAGTGAAGCGGGGGGGTCCCGTAATTCACCCCTCCACTTT
size: few; D: .; V: TRBV10-3; J: TRBJ2-5; CDR3: CAISSPDNQETQYF; DNA: TGTGCCATCAGTTCCCCGGACAACCAAGAGACCCAGTACTTC
size: few; D: .; V: TRBV28; J: TRBJ1-2; CDR3: CASRSAQGDYGYTF; DNA: TGTGCCAGCAGATCCGCCCAGGGAGACTATGGCTACACCTTC
size: .; D: .; V: TRBV30; J: TRBJ2-1; CDR3: CAWSPTDGGQFF; DNA: TGTGCCTGGAGTCCGACTGACGGTGGTCAGTTCTTC
size: few; D: .; V: TRBV24-1; J: TRBJ1-5; CDR3: CATSAAGVGNQPQHF; DNA: TGTGCCACCAGTGCGGCAGGGGTCGGCAATCAGCCCCAGCATTTT
size: .; D: .; V: TRBV28; J: TRBJ1-1; CDR3: CASSRYHLGTEAFF; DNA: TGTGCCAGCAGTCGTTACCATTTGGGGACTGAAGCTTTCTTT
size: .; D: TRBD1; V: TRBV11-2; J: TRBJ1-2; CDR3: CASSLGTGVYYGYTF; DNA: TGTGCCAGCAGCTTAGGGACAGGGGTTTACTATGGCTACACCTTC
size: few; D: .; V: TRBV20-1; J: TRBJ2-7; CDR3: CSARAEPAGEQYF; DNA: TGCAGTGCTAGAGCAGAGCCTGCCGGCGAGCAGTACTTC
size: few; D: TRBD1; V: TRBV27; J: TRBJ1-1; CDR3: CASRETGTKAFF; DNA: TGTGCCAGCAGGGAGACAGGGACCAAAGCTTTCTTT
size: many; D: .; V: TRBV6-6; J: TRBJ1-5; CDR3: CASSYSDLNQPQHF; DNA: TGTGCCAGCAGTTACTCGGACCTAAATCAGCCCCAGCATTTT
size: .; D: TRBD2; V: TRBV11-2; J: TRBJ2-3; CDR3: CASSLSSGSTDTQYF; DNA: TGTGCCAGCAGCTTGTCTAGCGGGAGTACAGATACGCAGTATTTT
size: few; D: TRBD1; V: TRBV5-1; J: TRBJ2-7; CDR3: CASSPSGTGYEQYF; DNA: TGCGCCAGCAGCCCTTCCGGGACAGGGTACGAGCAGTACTTC
size: .; D: .; V: TRBV6-5; J: TRBJ1-3; CDR3: CASSQDSSSGNTIYF; DNA: TGTGCCAGCAGTCAGGACAGTAGCTCTGGAAACACCATATATTTT
size: .; D: .; V: TRBV7-2; J: TRBJ2-2; CDR3: CASSPGLNTGELFF; DNA: TGTGCCAGCAGCCCGGGTCTCAACACCGGGGAGCTGTTTTTT
size: .; D: TRBD1; V: TRBV28; J: TRBJ2-7; CDR3: CASSLFSGQDYEQYF; DNA: TGTGCCAGCAGTTTATTCTCGGGACAGGACTACGAGCAGTACTTC
size: .; D: .; V: TRBV11-1; J: TRBJ1-1; CDR3: CASSPRRRENTEAFF; DNA: TGTGCCAGCAGCCCCCGAAGGCGCGAGAACACTGAAGCTTTCTTT